A selection of T cell receptor beta chains follows, all from one sample in a study of technical replicates of blood from several donors. Assay used: immunoSEQ multiplex PCR; TCRdb lists only in-frame clones, some missing. The sample carries over 70,000 clones, around 97% recorded once. The sample taken for sequencing was T cells isolated from PBMCs. These receptors were taken from a human donor in good health. The CDR3 runs from the conserved cysteine through the conserved F or W. The D gene is left open where the match is weak. The size field is filled for only some rows; it gives once, few, many or a size class.

20,TRBV28,NA,TRBJ1-2,NA,TGTGCCAGCAGTTTCGGTTCGGCTTGGTGGACAGACTCCTCTAACTATGGCTACACCTTC,CASSFGSAWWTDSSNYGYTF
13,TRBV27,NA,TRBJ2-2,NA,TGTGCCAGCAGTTTAAAAAATCCCGGAGCTATGTTTTTT,CASSLKNPGAMFF
17,TRBV27,NA,TRBJ2-2,TRBD2,TGTGCCAGCAGTTCGCCCCCCGGACTAGCGACAACCGGGGAGCTGTTTTTT,CASSSPPGLATTGELFF
14,TRBV7-8,NA,TRBJ2-7,NA,TGTGCCAGCAGCTTAGTGGGGAGGAGCTACGAGCAGTACTTC,CASSLVGRSYEQYF
17,TRBV11-3,NA,TRBJ1-4,NA,TGTGCCAGCAGCTTAGGAAAAGGGAGTTGGTCTAATGAAAAACTGTTTTTT,CASSLGKGSWSNEKLFF
18,TRBV27,NA,TRBJ1-1,NA,TGTGCCAGCAGCGCACGTAAGGGGCCCAGAGACTTAAACACTGAAGCTTTCTTT,CASSARKGPRDLNTEAFF
15,TRBV28,NA,TRBJ2-2,NA,TGTGCCACTTCGGACAACTGGGCGAACACCGGGGAGCTGTTTTTT,CATSDNWANTGELFF
15,TRBV2,NA,TRBJ1-4,TRBD1,TGTGCCAGCAGGCACCGGGACAGCCCAAATGAAAAACTGTTTTTT,CASRHRDSPNEKLFF
14,TRBV5-1,NA,TRBJ2-7,NA,TGCGCCAGCAGCTTGACAGCGGAAGCCTACGAGCAGTACTTC,CASSLTAEAYEQYF
12,TRBV7-3,NA,TRBJ2-1,TRBD1,TGTGCCAGCAGCCCTGGGACAGGGCCGGAGTTCTTC,CASSPGTGPEFF
15,TRBV6-1,NA,TRBJ1-5,TRBD1,TGTGCCAGCAGTCCACCGACAGGGTGGCTTCAGCCCCAGCATTTT,CASSPPTGWLQPQHF
14,TRBV5-1,once,TRBJ2-1,TRBD1,TGCGCCAGCAGCTTCGGGACAGGTTACAATGAGCAGTTCTTC,CASSFGTGYNEQFF
13,TRBV28,once,TRBJ1-2,NA,TGTGCCAGCAGTCTCGAGTCTGCAAGAGGCTACACCTTC,CASSLESARGYTF
12,TRBV28,NA,TRBJ1-2,NA,TGTGCCAGCAGTAGGGGCTTTCATGGCTACACCTTC,CASSRGFHGYTF
13,TRBV25-1,NA,TRBJ1-2,NA,TGTGCCAGCAGAGAAACGCAGGGGTATGGCTACACCTTC,CASRETQGYGYTF
14,TRBV5-8,NA,TRBJ2-7,NA,TGTGCCAGCAGCAGTGACAGGAGAGCCTACGAGCAGTACTTC,CASSSDRRAYEQYF
14,TRBV5-1,NA,TRBJ1-5,TRBD1,TGCGCCAGCAGCTTCGGGACAGACAATCAGCCCCAGCATTTT,CASSFGTDNQPQHF
15,TRBV2,NA,TRBJ1-1,NA,TGTGCCAGCAGTGAAGGGTCCGGGGTCTACACTGAAGCTTTCTTT,CASSEGSGVYTEAFF
16,TRBV19,NA,TRBJ2-1,TRBD2,TGTGCCAGTAGCCGCCCTAAAGCGGGAGGGCGAAATGAGCAGTTCTTC,CASSRPKAGGRNEQFF
14,TRBV30,NA,TRBJ1-1,NA,TGTGCCTGCCAAAGGGGGATTATGAACACTGAAGCTTTCTTT,CACQRGIMNTEAFF
16,TRBV27,NA,TRBJ2-7,TRBD2,TGTGCCAGCAGTACACCCACTAGCGTAACACCCTACGAGCAGTACTTC,CASSTPTSVTPYEQYF
13,TRBV19,NA,TRBJ2-2,NA,TGTGCCAGTAGTATAGGAGGGTCCGGGGAGCTGTTTTTT,CASSIGGSGELFF
18,TRBV7-2,NA,TRBJ1-1,TRBD1,TGTGCCAGCAGCTCCTCCGGGACAGGGAGCCCTGCCCGGTCTGAAGCTTTCTTT,CASSSSGTGSPARSEAFF
14,TRBV2,NA,TRBJ2-5,TRBD1,TGTGCCAGCAGTGGAGACAGGGTGGCGGGGACCCAGTACTTC,CASSGDRVAGTQYF
15,TRBV5-4,NA,TRBJ2-5,TRBD2,TGTGCCAGCAGCTTGAGCGGGGACCTCCAAGAGACCCAGTACTTC,CASSLSGDLQETQYF
13,TRBV11-1,NA,TRBJ2-1,NA,TGTGCCAGCAGCTTACGAGAATACAATGAGCAGTTCTTC,CASSLREYNEQFF